Here is one T cell receptor (beta chain) with its context. Antigen unknown. This specimen comes from a study of metastatic and nonmetastatic thyroid tumors. Across the study: Repertoires from malignant and benign thyroid patients were compared across blood and tumor or nodule tissue. Study-level findings and limits: Reportedly, malignant thyroid tumors had significantly higher TCR beta diversity than benign nodules, in blood and tumor.

As processed by the authors: Variation in CDR3 across clinicopathological groups served as the basis for constructing a distant-metastasis classifier in papillary thyroid cancer. From the PCR reads, TCRdb re-called clones with MiXCR. TCRdb's processing, not the authors', yielded these V and J calls. The sample includes roughly 34,000 clones, under 40% of them seen just once. Looked up from germline, CDR1 is SGHRS and CDR2 is YFSETQ. CDR3 length equals 17 residues. Unmatched junction bases numbered 10, after V lost 2 bases and J lost 4 bases. Each patient came to thyroid surgery without any prior treatment (of any kind).

Source material: tumor tissue. The gene calls are TRBV5-1 and TRBJ2-2; 8 bases are shared with TRBD2. The TCR sequence derives from a female donor with papillary thyroid cancer or a benign thyroid nodule (not recorded which). Some clones in this sample may be carry-over from other donors' samples. For the CDR3, the DNA is TGCGCCAGCAGCTTAATCTCAGGCGGGAGGATCACCGGGGAGCTGTTTTTT. The encoded protein is CASSLISGGRITGELFF.